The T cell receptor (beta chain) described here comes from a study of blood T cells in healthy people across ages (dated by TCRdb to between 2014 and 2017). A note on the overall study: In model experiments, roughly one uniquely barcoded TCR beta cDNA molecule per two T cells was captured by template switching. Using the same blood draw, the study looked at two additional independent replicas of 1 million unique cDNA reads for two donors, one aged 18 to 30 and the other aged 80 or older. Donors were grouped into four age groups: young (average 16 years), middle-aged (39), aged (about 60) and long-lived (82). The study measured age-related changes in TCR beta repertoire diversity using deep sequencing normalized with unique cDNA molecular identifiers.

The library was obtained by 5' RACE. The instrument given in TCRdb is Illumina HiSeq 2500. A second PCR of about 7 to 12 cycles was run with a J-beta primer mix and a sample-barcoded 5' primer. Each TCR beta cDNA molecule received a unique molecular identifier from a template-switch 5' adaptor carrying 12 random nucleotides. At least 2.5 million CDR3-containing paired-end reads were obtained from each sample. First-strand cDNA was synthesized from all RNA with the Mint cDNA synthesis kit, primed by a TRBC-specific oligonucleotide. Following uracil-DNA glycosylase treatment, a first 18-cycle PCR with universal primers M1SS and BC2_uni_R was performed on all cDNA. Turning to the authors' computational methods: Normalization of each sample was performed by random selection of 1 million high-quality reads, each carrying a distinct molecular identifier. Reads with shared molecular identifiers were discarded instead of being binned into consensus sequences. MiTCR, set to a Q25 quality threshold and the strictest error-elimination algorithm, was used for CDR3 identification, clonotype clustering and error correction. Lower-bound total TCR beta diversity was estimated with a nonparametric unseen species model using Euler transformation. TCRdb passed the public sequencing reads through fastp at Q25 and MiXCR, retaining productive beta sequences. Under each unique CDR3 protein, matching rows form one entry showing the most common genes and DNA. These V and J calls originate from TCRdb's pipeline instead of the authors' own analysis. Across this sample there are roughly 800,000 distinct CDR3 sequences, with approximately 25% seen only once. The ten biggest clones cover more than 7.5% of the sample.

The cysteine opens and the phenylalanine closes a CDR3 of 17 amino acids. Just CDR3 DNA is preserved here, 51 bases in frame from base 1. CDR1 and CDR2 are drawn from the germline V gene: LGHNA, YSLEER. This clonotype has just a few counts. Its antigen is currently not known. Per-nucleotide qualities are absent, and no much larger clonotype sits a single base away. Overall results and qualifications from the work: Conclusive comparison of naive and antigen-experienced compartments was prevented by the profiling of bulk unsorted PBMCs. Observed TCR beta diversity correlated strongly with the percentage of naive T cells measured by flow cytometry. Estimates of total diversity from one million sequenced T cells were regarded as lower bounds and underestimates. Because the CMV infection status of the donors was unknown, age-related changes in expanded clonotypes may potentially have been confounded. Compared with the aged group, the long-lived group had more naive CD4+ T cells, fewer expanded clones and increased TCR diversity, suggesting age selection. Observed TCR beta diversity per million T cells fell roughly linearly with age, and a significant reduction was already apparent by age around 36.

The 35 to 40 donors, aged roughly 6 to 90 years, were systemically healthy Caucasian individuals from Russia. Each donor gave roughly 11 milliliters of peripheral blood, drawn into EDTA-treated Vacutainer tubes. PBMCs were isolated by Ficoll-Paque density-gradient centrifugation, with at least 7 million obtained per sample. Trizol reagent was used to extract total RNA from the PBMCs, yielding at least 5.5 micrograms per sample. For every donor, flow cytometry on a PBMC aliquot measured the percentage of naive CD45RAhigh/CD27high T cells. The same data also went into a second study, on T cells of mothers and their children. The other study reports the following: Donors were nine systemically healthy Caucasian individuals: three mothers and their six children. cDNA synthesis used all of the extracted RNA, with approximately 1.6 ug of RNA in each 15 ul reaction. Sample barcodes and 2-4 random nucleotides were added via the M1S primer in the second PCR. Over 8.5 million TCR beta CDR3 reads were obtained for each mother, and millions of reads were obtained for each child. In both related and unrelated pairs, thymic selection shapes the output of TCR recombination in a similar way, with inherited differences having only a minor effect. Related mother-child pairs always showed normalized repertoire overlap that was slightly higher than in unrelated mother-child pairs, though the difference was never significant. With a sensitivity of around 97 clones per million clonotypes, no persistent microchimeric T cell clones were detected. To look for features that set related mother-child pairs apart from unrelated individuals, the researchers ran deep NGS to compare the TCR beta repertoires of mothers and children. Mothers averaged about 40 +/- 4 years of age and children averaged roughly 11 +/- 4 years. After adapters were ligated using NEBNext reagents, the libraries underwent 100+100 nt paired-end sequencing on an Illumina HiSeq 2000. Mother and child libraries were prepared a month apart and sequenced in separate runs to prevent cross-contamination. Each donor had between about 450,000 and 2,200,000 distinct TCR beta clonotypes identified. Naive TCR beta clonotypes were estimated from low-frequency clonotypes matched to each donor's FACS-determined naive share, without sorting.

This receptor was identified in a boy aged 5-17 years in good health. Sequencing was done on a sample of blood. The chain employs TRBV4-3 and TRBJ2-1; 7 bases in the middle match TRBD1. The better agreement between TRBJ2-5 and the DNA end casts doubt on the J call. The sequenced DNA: TGCGCCAGCAGCCAAGTTGGTGGGGGCAGGGGACAGGAGACCCAGTACTTC. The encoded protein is CASSQVGGGRGQETQYF.